This T cell receptor (beta chain) originates from a study of neoadjuvant nivolumab and ipilimumab in lung cancer. Study in general: Nivolumab 3 mg/kg was given days 1, 15 and 29, plus ipilimumab 1 mg/kg day 1 in combination.

Profiling relied on immunoSEQ multiplex PCR, and the TCRdb table lists in-frame clones only, not all of them. The sample consists of roughly 8,600 clones, about 87% of them appearing once. V lost 4 bases and J 2 bases, leaving 12 bases between the germline ends. There are 14 residues in the CDR3. The germline V gene has CDR1 SGHVS and CDR2 FQNEAQ. Study-level results: Only a single major-pathologic-response sample was available for clonality analysis.

By proportion, this clone is large. What it binds is not known. The sample consisted of tumor tissue, taken after neoadjuvant nivolumab, alone or with ipilimumab, at or shortly before surgery. The V call is TRBV7-8, the J call TRBJ2-7, with a weak D call TRBD1 (6 bases). This clonotype originated in an adult with non-small cell lung cancer. CDR3 in amino acids: CASSSEGVTYEQYF. CDR3 DNA sequence: TGTGCCAGCAGCTCAGAGGGGGTAACCTACGAGCAGTACTTC.